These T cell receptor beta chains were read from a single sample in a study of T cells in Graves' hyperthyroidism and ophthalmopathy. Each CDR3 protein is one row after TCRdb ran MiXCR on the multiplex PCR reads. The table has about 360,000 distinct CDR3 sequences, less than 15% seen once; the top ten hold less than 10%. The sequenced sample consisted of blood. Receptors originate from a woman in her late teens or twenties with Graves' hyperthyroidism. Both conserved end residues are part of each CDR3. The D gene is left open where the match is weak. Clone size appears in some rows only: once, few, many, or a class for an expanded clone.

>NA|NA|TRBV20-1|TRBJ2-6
CSVPGRGAGANVLTF
TGCAGTGTCCCGGGCAGGGGCGCTGGGGCCAACGTCCTGACTTTC
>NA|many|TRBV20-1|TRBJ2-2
CSARDATQPNTGELFF
TGCAGTGCTAGAGACGCGACACAACCGAACACCGGGGAGCTGTTTTTT
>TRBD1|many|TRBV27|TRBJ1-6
CASSLAGRGTYTLHF
TGTGCCAGCAGTTTAGCGGGCAGGGGGACCTACACCCTCCACTTT
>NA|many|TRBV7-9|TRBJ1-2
CASTLMGSNYGYTF
TGTGCCAGCACCCTTATGGGGTCCAACTATGGCTACACCTTC
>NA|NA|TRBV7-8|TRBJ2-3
CASSLDDTQYF
TGTGCCAGCAGCTTAGACGATACGCAGTATTTT
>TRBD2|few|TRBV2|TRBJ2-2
CASSEARLAGGGNTGELFF
TGTGCCAGCAGTGAAGCGAGGCTAGCGGGGGGAGGGAACACCGGGGAGCTGTTTTTT
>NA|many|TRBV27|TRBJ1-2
CASSLYTGSVYGYTF
TGTGCCAGCAGTTTATACACCGGTTCCGTCTATGGCTACACCTTC
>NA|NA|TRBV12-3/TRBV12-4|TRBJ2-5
CASSSRVGEETQYF
TGTGCCAGCAGTTCCCGGGTAGGCGAAGAGACCCAGTACTTC
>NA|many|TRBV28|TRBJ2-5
CATQSPMETQYF
TGTGCCACCCAAAGCCCCATGGAGACCCAGTACTTC
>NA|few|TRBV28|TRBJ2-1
CASSYNPGTPPYNEQFF
TGTGCCAGCAGCTACAACCCCGGGACCCCGCCCTACAATGAGCAGTTCTTC
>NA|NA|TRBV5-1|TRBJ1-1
CASRPGDSTEAFF
TGCGCCAGCAGGCCAGGGGATAGTACTGAAGCTTTCTTT
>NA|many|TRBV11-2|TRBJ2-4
CASSSGIAKNIQYF
TGTGCCAGCAGCTCAGGGATTGCCAAAAACATTCAGTACTTC
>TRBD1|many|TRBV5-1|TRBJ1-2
CASSPSRDRTANYGYTF
TGCGCCAGCAGCCCGTCCCGGGACAGGACAGCTAACTATGGCTACACCTTC
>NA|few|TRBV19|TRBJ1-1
CASSIGGLFTEALF
TGTGCCAGTAGTATCGGCGGACTGTTTACTGAAGCTCTCTTT
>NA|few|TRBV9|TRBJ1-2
CASSAAQGGYTF
TGTGCCAGCAGCGCGGCGCAGGGTGGCTACACCTTC
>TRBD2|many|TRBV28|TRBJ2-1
CATHRGSGNEQFF
TGTGCCACTCATCGAGGTAGCGGGAATGAGCAGTTCTTC
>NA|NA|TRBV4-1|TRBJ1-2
CASSHQGSSRGGYTF
TGCGCCAGCAGCCACCAGGGGTCCTCTCGGGGAGGCTACACCTTC
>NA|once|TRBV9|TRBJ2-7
CASSVATDYEQYF
TGTGCCAGCAGCGTAGCTACAGACTACGAGCAGTACTTC
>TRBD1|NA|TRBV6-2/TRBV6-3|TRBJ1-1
CAGSYTTGVRNTEAFF
TGTGCCGGCAGTTACACTACAGGGGTCCGGAACACTGAAGCTTTCTTT
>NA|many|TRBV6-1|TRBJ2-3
CAGGLTGSTDTQYF
TGTGCTGGCGGGTTAACGGGGAGCACAGATACGCAGTATTTT
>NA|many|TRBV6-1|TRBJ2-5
CASSEQGGQETQYF
TGTGCCAGCAGCGAACAGGGGGGGCAAGAGACCCAGTACTTC
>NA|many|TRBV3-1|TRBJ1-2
CASSHGYGYTF
TGTGCCAGCAGCCACGGTTATGGCTACACCTTC
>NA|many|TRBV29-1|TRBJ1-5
CSFTGTGNQPQHF
TGCAGCTTCACAGGGACGGGCAATCAGCCCCAGCATTTT
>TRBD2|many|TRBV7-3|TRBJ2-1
CASSPTGGAYNEQFF
TGTGCCAGCAGCCCTACGGGGGGGGCCTACAATGAGCAGTTCTTC
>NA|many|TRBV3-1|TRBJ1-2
CASSPTGTNMYGYTF
TGTGCCAGCAGCCCAACCGGGACAAATATGTATGGCTACACCTTC
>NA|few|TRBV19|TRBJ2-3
CASSWQSTDTQYF
TGTGCCAGTAGTTGGCAGAGCACAGATACGCAGTATTTT
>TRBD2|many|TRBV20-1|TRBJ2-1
CSAMPLGLVSHNEQFF
TGCAGTGCTATGCCCCTCGGACTAGTAAGCCACAATGAGCAGTTCTTC
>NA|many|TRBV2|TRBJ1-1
CASSEDSGTEAFF
TGTGCCAGCAGTGAAGATAGCGGAACTGAAGCTTTCTTT
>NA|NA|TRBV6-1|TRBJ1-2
CASIKGRLNYGYTF
TGTGCCAGCATCAAGGGCAGGTTAAACTATGGCTACACCTTC
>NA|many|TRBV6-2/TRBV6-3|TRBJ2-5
CASSPGPGETQYF
TGTGCCAGCAGTCCCGGGCCGGGTGAGACCCAGTACTTC
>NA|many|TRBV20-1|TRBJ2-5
CSARDELGSAETQYF
TGCAGTGCTAGAGACGAACTGGGCTCCGCGGAGACCCAGTACTTC
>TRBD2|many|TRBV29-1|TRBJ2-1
CSVDTSGRNEQFF
TGCAGCGTTGATACTAGCGGGAGGAATGAGCAGTTCTTC
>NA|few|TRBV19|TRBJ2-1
CASSLEMPGYNEQFF
TGTGCCAGTAGTCTAGAGATGCCCGGATACAATGAGCAGTTCTTC
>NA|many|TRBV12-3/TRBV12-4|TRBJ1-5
CASSLAWNTNQPQHF
TGTGCCAGCAGTTTAGCGTGGAATACCAATCAGCCCCAGCATTTT
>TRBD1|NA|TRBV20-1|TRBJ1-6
CSAPGTENSPLHF
TGCAGTGCTCCCGGGACAGAAAATTCACCCCTCCACTTT
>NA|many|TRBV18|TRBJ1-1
CASSPTDTPFMNTEAFF
TGTGCCAGCTCACCGACAGATACTCCCTTCATGAACACTGAAGCTTTCTTT
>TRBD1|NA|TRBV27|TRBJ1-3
CASSLTGGFSGNTIYF
TGTGCCAGCAGCTTGACAGGGGGGTTTTCTGGAAACACCATATATTTT
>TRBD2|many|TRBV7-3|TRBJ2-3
CASSFGGGAMDTQYF
TGTGCCAGCAGCTTCGGCGGGGGGGCAATGGATACGCAGTATTTT
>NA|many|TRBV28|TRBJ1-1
CASNALNTEAFF
TGTGCCAGCAACGCGCTAAACACTGAAGCTTTCTTT
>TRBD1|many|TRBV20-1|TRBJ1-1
CSTRGRGRGLGTEAFF
TGCAGTACCCGAGGGAGGGGGCGGGGATTGGGCACTGAAGCTTTCTTT
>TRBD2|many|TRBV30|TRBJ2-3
CAWSSGGDTQYF
TGTGCCTGGAGCTCGGGAGGAGATACGCAGTATTTT
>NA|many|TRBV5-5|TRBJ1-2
CASSLGPRGTNYGYTF
TGTGCCAGCAGCTTGGGGCCTCGCGGAACTAACTATGGCTACACCTTC
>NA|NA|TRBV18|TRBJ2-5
CASSPGSGGQVGQETQYF
TGTGCCAGCTCACCGGGATCGGGGGGCCAGGTGGGTCAAGAGACCCAGTACTTC
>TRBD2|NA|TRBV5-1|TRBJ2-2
CASSLTAGGGTGDLFF
TGCGCCAGCAGCTTGACAGCGGGAGGTGGGACCGGGGATCTGTTTTTT
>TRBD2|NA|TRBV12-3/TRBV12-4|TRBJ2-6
CASSPGLAGVVGANVLTF
TGTGCCAGCAGCCCGGGACTAGCGGGAGTCGTGGGGGCCAACGTCCTGACTTTC